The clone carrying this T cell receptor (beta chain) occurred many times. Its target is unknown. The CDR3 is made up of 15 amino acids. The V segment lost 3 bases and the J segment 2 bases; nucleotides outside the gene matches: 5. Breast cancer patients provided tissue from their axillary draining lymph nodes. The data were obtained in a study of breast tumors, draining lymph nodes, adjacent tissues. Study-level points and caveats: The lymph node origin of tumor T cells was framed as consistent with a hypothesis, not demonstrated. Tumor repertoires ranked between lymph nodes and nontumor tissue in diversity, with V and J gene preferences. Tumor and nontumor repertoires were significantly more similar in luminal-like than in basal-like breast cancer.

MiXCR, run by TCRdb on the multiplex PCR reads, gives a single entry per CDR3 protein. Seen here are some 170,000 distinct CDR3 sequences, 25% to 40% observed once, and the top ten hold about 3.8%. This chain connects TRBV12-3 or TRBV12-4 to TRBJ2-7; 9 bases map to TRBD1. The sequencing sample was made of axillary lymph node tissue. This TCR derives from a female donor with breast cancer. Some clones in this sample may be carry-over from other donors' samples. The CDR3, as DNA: TGTGCCAGCAGTTTCTTCGGGACAGGGACCTACGAGCAGTACTTC. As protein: CASSFFGTGTYEQYF.